The 30 T cell receptor beta chains below come from one sample, sequenced in a study of CD8 T cells in ankylosing spondylitis. General observations from the study: Fewer than 10 highly homologous variants made up a TCR beta motif that seemed to typify ankylosing spondylitis blood.

These TCRs' antigens remain unknown. One entry per CDR3 protein, called by TCRdb with MiXCR from the 5' RACE reads. The sample carries roughly 490,000 distinct CDR3 sequences, approximately 5% recorded once. Input material: blood, either unsorted or a sorted T cell fraction (not recorded which). These receptors were collected from a male donor with ankylosing spondylitis.

This clonotype was found many times. The rearrangement links TRBV20-1 to TRBJ2-1, with D possibly called TRBD1 or TRBD2 (5 bases each). Germline V lookup: CDR1 DFQATT, CDR2 SNEGSKA (reference sequence). The CDR3 totals 16 residues. V was trimmed by 2 bases and J by 5 bases, leaving 19 bases between them. CDR3 nucleotide sequence: TGCAGTGCTAGACCCCTCGGGACCGCCTTGGACAATGAGCAGTTCTTC. Translation gives CSARPLGTALDNEQFF.

This clonotype appeared many times. The chain combines TRBV29-1 with TRBJ2-7, with D perhaps TRBD2 (6 bases). CDR3 length: 12 residues. Germline V gene lookup returns CDR1 SQVTM and CDR2 ANQGSEA. Deletions cut 5 bases from V and 4 bases from J, with 12 bases between. The CDR3 protein is CSVLSGGYEQYF. As DNA, the CDR3 is TGCAGCGTTCTCTCTGGGGGGTACGAGCAGTACTTC.

In this sample, this clonotype turned up many times. In nucleotides, the CDR3 is TGCAGTCAGAAGGGGGGGGGAGGGAACACTGAAGCTTTCTTT. Translation: CSQKGGGGNTEAFF. The genes are TRBV20-1 and TRBJ1-1; D possibly corresponds to TRBD1 (6 bases). Trimming took off 8 bases at V and 1 base at J, with 17 bases between the two ends. Germline loops: CDR1 DFQATT, CDR2 SNEGSKA (reference sequence). CDR3 length equals 14 residues.

This clonotype was found many times. This chain joins TRBV24-1 and TRBJ2-2; D is unclear. Germline CDR1 is KGHDR and CDR2 is SFDVKD. V lost 8 bases, J lost 5 bases, and 11 bases lay in between. This CDR3 has 13 residues. In nucleotides, the CDR3 is TGTGCCACCAAGGCCAGCTCAACCGGGGAGCTGTTTTTT. Translated: CATKASSTGELFF.

This clonotype has ten or more counts. The chain links TRBV18 to TRBJ1-2, with D possibly matching TRBD1 (5 bases). Germline CDR1 KGHSH, CDR2 LQKENI. Trimming removed 3 bases at V and 7 bases at J, with 15 bases between. There are 14 residues in the CDR3. This CDR3 is CASSPDSHPFGYTF. The CDR3 nucleotides read TGTGCCAGCTCACCCGACAGCCATCCTTTTGGCTACACCTTC.

Note on this clonotype: A junction boundary mismatches the germline segment, possibly from a read error. The rearrangement links TRBV6-6 to TRBJ1-5; D remains ambiguous. CDR1 MNHNY and CDR2 SVGAGI come from the germline V gene (reference sequence). This CDR3 spans 12 amino acids. CDR3 residues: CASSYGNQHQHF. In nucleotides, the CDR3 is TGTGCCAGCAGTTATGGGAATCAGCACCAGCATTTT.

The sample holds many counts of this clonotype. The rearrangement joins TRBV4-2 to TRBJ2-1; the match to TRBD2 covers 9 bases. J gave up 0 bases and V 1 base, and 7 bases lay outside the gene matches. Per the germline V gene, CDR1 is LGHNA and CDR2 is YNFKEQ. The CDR3 consists of 18 residues. The CDR3 DNA reads as TGTGCCAGCAGCCAAGTTCTTCTAGCGGGAAGCTCCTACAATGAGCAGTTCTTC. Residues: CASSQVLLAGSSYNEQFF.

This clonotype has only a few counts. The chain uses TRBV2 and TRBJ1-1, with D perhaps matching TRBD1 (6 bases). V shed 6 bases and J shed 1 base, with 9 bases lying between them. This CDR3 is built from 13 residues. Germline-derived CDR1 and CDR2 are SNHLY and FYNNEI. CDR3 amino acids: CASRETGNTEAFF. For the CDR3, the DNA is TGTGCCAGCAGGGAGACAGGGAACACTGAAGCTTTCTTT.

The sample holds a few counts of this clonotype. CDR3 coding DNA: TGTGCCATCTCCCATGGCCTTTATGCGGGGGAGGCAGATACGCAGTATTTT. It translates to CAISHGLYAGEADTQYF. The J gene is TRBJ2-3, the V gene TRBV10-3; 7 bases align to TRBD2. The CDR3 is 17 residues long. Trimming cost V 8 bases and J 4 bases; bases outside gene matches: 18. In germline, CDR1 is ENHRY, CDR2 SYGVKD.

This clonotype showed up many times. The chain carries TRBV12-3 or TRBV12-4 and TRBJ2-2; D ambiguous. The V gene lost 10 bases and the J gene lost 6 bases, with 15 bases spanning the gap. The CDR3 extends over 13 amino acids. This CDR3 is CATMRQVPGELFF. The CDR3 coding sequence is TGTGCCACCATGCGGCAGGTTCCCGGGGAGCTGTTTTTT.

At least ten counts were recorded for this clonotype. V gene TRBV5-1 combines with J gene TRBJ2-6; possible D gene TRBD1, 6 bases. The V gene's germline CDR1 is SGHRS and CDR2 YFSETQ. The CDR3 sequence is 18 residues long. V was cut by 4 bases and J by 0 bases, with 17 bases left in between. CDR3 protein: CASSPTGHLNSGANVLTF. The CDR3 DNA reads TGCGCCAGCAGCCCCACGGGACACCTAAACTCTGGGGCCAACGTCCTGACTTTC.

This clonotype was counted ten times or more. The chain links TRBV24-1 to TRBJ2-3; a weak D match, TRBD2 (5 bases). Per germline, CDR1 KGHDR and CDR2 SFDVKD. The CDR3 length is 13 residues. Trimming left V 10 bases short and J 5 bases short, with 15 bases between. The CDR3 loop reads CATEDSLVDTQYF. The CDR3, as DNA: TGTGCCACTGAGGACTCCCTGGTAGATACGCAGTATTTT.

This clonotype was seen ten or more times. The V call is TRBV7-2, the J call TRBJ1-1, with D perhaps matching TRBD1 (5 bases). The CDR3 consists of 15 residues. Per germline, CDR1 SGHTA and CDR2 FQGNSA. Trimming took 5 bases from V and 0 from J, leaving 13 bases between them. The CDR3 reads CASSPRQLLNTEAFF. The CDR3 DNA reads as TGTGCCAGCAGCCCTAGACAGTTGCTGAACACTGAAGCTTTCTTT.

This clonotype was observed at least ten times. The junction does not match germline at one end; this may be a read error. The genes are TRBV5-1 and TRBJ2-3; D call uncertain. Per the germline V gene, CDR1 is SGHRS and CDR2 is YFSETQ. The CDR3 has 12 amino acids. CDR3 in DNA: TGTGCCAGCAGCTTTAGCACAGATACGCAGTATTTT. Protein sequence: CASSFSTDTQYF.

At least ten counts were recorded for this clonotype. The chain has TRBV6-1 and TRBJ1-4; maybe TRBD1 (6 bases). There are 12 residues in the CDR3. V gave up 8 bases and J gave up 8 bases, with 12 bases separating them. The germline V gene has CDR1 MNHNS and CDR2 SASEGT. CDR3 DNA: TGTGCCAGCCGGGACAATGAAGAAAAACTGTTTTTT. This sequence encodes CASRDNEEKLFF.

Many counts were recorded for this clonotype. The chain combines TRBV29-1 with TRBJ1-1; D is unclear. V dropped 4 bases and J dropped 0 bases, with 12 bases sitting between them. The CDR3 length is 14 residues. Germline V CDR1 and CDR2: SQVTM, ANQGSEA. CDR3 sequence (DNA): TGCAGCGTTGCTAAAGGTGGGATGAACACTGAAGCTTTCTTT. Its protein product is CSVAKGGMNTEAFF.

This clonotype was detected many times. The chain links TRBV20-1 to TRBJ1-3, with D uncertain. The CDR3 runs 13 residues. Germline CDR1 reads DFQATT; CDR2 reads SNEGSKA (reference sequence). V lost 6 bases and J lost 8, with 17 bases in between. This CDR3 is CSASKRRIDTIYF. For the CDR3, the DNA is TGCAGTGCATCGAAACGGCGGATAGACACCATATATTTT.

This clonotype was seen ten or more times. CDR3 amino acids: CASRSSGSSDTQYF. The CDR3, as DNA: TGTGCCAGCAGATCAAGCGGGAGCTCAGATACGCAGTATTTT. The gene calls are TRBV7-9 and TRBJ2-3, with TRBD2 identical over 8 bases. The germline V gene encodes CDR1 SEHNR and CDR2 FQNEAQ (reference sequence). The J segment lost 4 bases and the V segment lost 6 bases, leaving 6 bases of the junction unmatched. This CDR3 comprises 14 residues.

In this sample, this clonotype turned up a few times. The rearrangement uses TRBV20-1 and TRBJ2-1; D is unresolved. CDR1 is DFQATT, CDR2 SNEGSKA, per germline (reference sequence). V was clipped by 5 bases and J by 3 bases, with 11 bases between them. The CDR3 covers 13 residues. The CDR3 reads CSASPPFYNEQFF. In nucleotides, the CDR3 is TGCAGTGCTTCCCCTCCGTTCTACAATGAGCAGTTCTTC.

This clonotype appeared many times. This sequence joins TRBV20-1 and TRBJ2-5, with D possibly being TRBD2 (6 bases). CDR3 size: 14 residues. The germline V and J ends were trimmed by 0 bases and 1 base, with 9 bases remaining between them. CDR1 DFQATT and CDR2 SNEGSKA come from the germline V gene (reference sequence). The CDR3 protein is CSAREIAVQETQYF. DNA of the CDR3: TGCAGTGCTAGAGAAATAGCGGTCCAAGAGACCCAGTACTTC.

This clonotype has more than one count but fewer than ten. The chain uses TRBV4-3 and TRBJ2-1; no definite D call. Germline loops: CDR1 LGHNA, CDR2 YSLEER. V was clipped by 0 bases and J by 3 bases, with 24 bases between them. The CDR3 extends over 20 amino acids. In nucleotides, the CDR3 is TGCGCCAGCAGCCAAGAAGGCTTCCACGAAGACCCCGTTTTCTACAATGAGCAGTTCTTC. Its translation is CASSQEGFHEDPVFYNEQFF.

The sample holds many counts of this clonotype. The chain employs TRBV12-3 or TRBV12-4 and TRBJ1-5, with D uncertain. The length of the CDR3 is 12 residues. With 2 bases removed from V and 9 bases from J, the gap between germline ends came to 8 bases. CDR3: CASSLPYRPQHF. CDR3 in DNA: TGTGCCAGCAGTTTACCCTACCGGCCCCAGCATTTT.

There are many counts of this clonotype. The rearrangement uses TRBV6-5 and TRBJ1-4; 7 positions agree with TRBD1. Trimming removed 4 bases from V and 5 bases from J; junction bases left unmatched: 7. Germline-derived CDR1 and CDR2 are MNHEY and SVGAGI. The CDR3 totals 15 residues. In DNA, the CDR3 is TGTGCCAGCAGTTCGTCAGGGGGGAAGAATGAAAAACTGTTTTTT. Residues: CASSSSGGKNEKLFF.

This clonotype was counted between two and nine times. The chain combines TRBV20-1 with TRBJ2-1; D is undetermined. The CDR3 has 14 residues. Per germline, CDR1 DFQATT and CDR2 SNEGSKA (reference sequence). Trimming took off 1 base at V and 6 bases at J, with 13 bases between the two ends. In nucleotides, the CDR3 is TGCAGTGCTAGAGTAACGGCACGTTTCAATGAGCAGTTCTTC. It specifies CSARVTARFNEQFF.

This clonotype was seen ten or more times. The chain employs TRBV4-2 and TRBJ2-7, with D unclear. Germline V CDR1 and CDR2: LGHNA, YNFKEQ. The CDR3 length is 15 residues. V was trimmed by 0 bases and J by 3 bases, leaving 12 bases between them. The CDR3 here is CASSQDLRLLYEQYF. The CDR3 DNA is TGTGCCAGCAGCCAAGATTTGCGGCTACTCTACGAGCAGTACTTC.

With regard to this clonotype: The final CDR3 position lacks the conserved phenylalanine or tryptophan, pointing to a likely read error. The chain carries TRBV3-1 and TRBJ2-1; 7 bases agree with TRBD2. This CDR3 contains 14 residues. Germline CDR1 and CDR2: LGHDT and YNNKEL (reference sequence). J was trimmed by 12 bases and V by 4 bases; bases with no gene match: 12. The CDR3 sequence is CASSPGRAFKGQFL. The CDR3 nucleotides read TGTGCCAGCAGCCCGGGGAGGGCCTTCAAAGGGCAGTTCCTC.

The chain is built from TRBV5-1 and TRBJ2-2; D tentatively fits TRBD1 or TRBD2 (5 bases each). Germline assignment: CDR1 SGHRS and CDR2 YFSETQ. The CDR3 sequence is 17 residues long. V lost 3 bases, J lost 6 bases, and 21 bases lay in between. CDR3 sequence (DNA): TGCGCCAGCAGCTGGGCCGGGACCCCATATTACGCCGGGGAGCTGTTTTTT. Residues: CASSWAGTPYYAGELFF.

This clonotype was observed many times. V and J are TRBV15 and TRBJ2-3; D not resolved. Germline loops: CDR1 LNHNV, CDR2 YYDKDF (reference sequence). V was pared by 0 bases and J by 6 bases, with 7 bases between. The CDR3 consists of 13 residues. The chain's CDR3 is CATSRDEADTQYF. The CDR3, as DNA: TGTGCCACCAGCAGAGATGAGGCTGATACGCAGTATTTT. The whole variable domain, remainder taken from reference TRBV15 and TRBJ2-3, is DAMVIQNPRYQVTQFGKPVTLSCSQTLNHNVMYWYQQKSSQAPKLLFHYYDKDFNNEADTPDNFQSRRPNTSFCFLDIRSPGLGDTAMYLCATSRDEADTQYFGPGTRLTVL.

This clonotype occurred many times. V gene TRBV4-1 combines with J gene TRBJ2-1, with 8 bases fitting TRBD2. The length of the CDR3 is 15 residues. Germline V gene lookup returns CDR1 MGHRA and CDR2 YSYEKL. V shed 2 bases and J 4 bases; nucleotides not matched to a gene: 4. The CDR3 DNA follows: TGCGCCAGCAGCCAATCACTAGCGGATTACAATGAGCAGTTCTTC. This translates into CASSQSLADYNEQFF.

This clonotype has a count of ten or more. The rearrangement joins TRBV28 to TRBJ2-7, with D tentatively TRBD1 or TRBD2 (5 bases each). The V end lost 6 bases, the J end lost 6 bases, and 21 bases lay between the germline ends. The germline CDR1 and CDR2 sequences are MDHEN and SYDVKM. This CDR3 spans 15 amino acids. The CDR3 nucleotides read TGTGCCAGCAGACCCCGAACAAACTCGGGGCTCGAGCAGTACTTC. Residues: CASRPRTNSGLEQYF.